The source of this T cell receptor (beta chain) is a study of T cells in Graves' hyperthyroidism and ophthalmopathy. About the research overall: Peripheral blood was taken when the disease was first diagnosed, before any treatment began. Study results and limitations: Clonotypes that were expanded in thyroid above 0.001 mostly appeared in blood too.

Orbital computed tomography, thyroid ultrasound, serum thyroxine and TRAb, and clinical symptoms together informed the diagnoses. Turning to this clonotype: The antigen is undetermined.

Amplified TCR beta CDR3 regions derived from RNA transcripts. The TCR CDR3 was amplified in a first-round RT-PCR using the HTBI primer set. TCRdb passed the multiplex PCR reads through MiXCR, listing each CDR3 protein once. This table holds about 640,000 distinct CDR3 sequences, less than 25% found once. Germline lookup yields CDR1 LGHDT and CDR2 YNNKEL (reference sequence). The CDR3 has 14 residues. The V end lost 1 base, the J end lost 4 bases, and 10 bases lay between the germline ends. The V and J genes are TRBV3-1 and TRBJ1-1, with a weak D call TRBD1 (6 bases). Sequencing was carried out using blood. The clonotype originates from a man aged 25 to 40 with Graves' ophthalmopathy. CDR3 in DNA: TGTGCCAGCAGCCAAGGGGGGGCTCCCACTGAAGCTTTCTTT. This translates into CASSQGGAPTEAFF. The full variable domain, in which reference TRBV3-1 and TRBJ1-1 provide the parts outside the CDR3, is DTAVSQTPKYLVTQMGNDKSIKCEQNLGHDTMYWYKQDSKKFLKIMFSYNNKELIINETVPNRFSPKSPDKAHLNLHINSLELGDSAVYFCASSQGGAPTEAFFGQGTRLTVV.